This is a list of T cell receptor beta chains from one sample in a study of CD8 T cells in ankylosing spondylitis. Each CDR3 protein gets one entry after TCRdb re-called the 5' RACE reads with MiXCR. The table lists 470,000 or so distinct CDR3 sequences, more than 25% of them singletons. The sample was blood, either unsorted or a sorted T cell fraction (not recorded which). The source of these receptors is a male donor with ankylosing spondylitis. Both conserved end residues are part of each CDR3. Each record gives: D gene, V gene, clone size, J gene, CDR3 protein, CDR3 DNA. D genes are given only for firm matches. Expanded clones get a size class; other rows say once, few or many, or leave the size out.

>-|TRBV29-1|-|TRBJ2-3
CSLSRPAGGTQYF
TGCAGCCTCTCAAGGCCAGCCGGAGGTACGCAGTATTTT
>TRBD1|TRBV5-1|few|TRBJ2-2
CASSLEGQGAGELFF
TGCGCCAGCAGCTTGGAGGGACAGGGGGCCGGGGAGCTGTTTTTT
>TRBD1|TRBV5-1|few|TRBJ2-3
CASSLRQGGADTQYF
TGCGCCAGCAGCTTGCGACAGGGTGGGGCAGATACGCAGTATTTT
>TRBD2|TRBV5-1|-|TRBJ2-3
CASSTSGAYTDTQYF
TGCGCCAGCAGTACAAGCGGGGCTTACACAGATACGCAGTATTTT
>-|TRBV20-1|-|TRBJ1-5
CSARPPGQGRFSNQPQHF
TGCAGTGCTAGACCGCCGGGGCAGGGGCGATTTAGCAATCAGCCCCAGCATTTT
>-|TRBV29-1|few|TRBJ2-1
CSVEVSSASSYNEQFF
TGCAGCGTTGAAGTCTCTAGCGCTAGCTCCTACAATGAGCAGTTCTTC
>TRBD1|TRBV24-1|few|TRBJ2-7
CATSDPGQGSDEQYF
TGTGCCACCAGTGACCCCGGACAGGGGAGCGACGAGCAGTACTTC
>-|TRBV5-1|few|TRBJ2-1
CASILDGRTSSYNEQFF
-
>-|TRBV7-2|-|TRBJ1-5
CASSMDGSNQPQHF
TGTGCCAGCAGTATGGACGGCTCCAATCAGCCCCAGCATTTT
>-|TRBV20-1|few|TRBJ1-3
CSATRTGNTIYF
TGCAGTGCTACGCGGACTGGAAACACCATATATTTT
>-|TRBV25-1|-|TRBJ1-1
CASSVSTVQPDEAFF
TGTGCCAGCAGTGTGTCGACAGTTCAACCGGATGAAGCTTTCTTT
>-|TRBV11-2|-|TRBJ2-1
CASSPARVVDEQFF
TGTGCCAGCAGCCCTGCCAGGGTAGTCGATGAGCAGTTCTTC
>TRBD1|TRBV27|few|TRBJ1-4
CASSTNFDRAGEKLFF
TGTGCCAGCAGTACCAATTTTGACAGGGCCGGCGAAAAACTGTTTTTT
>-|TRBV5-5|few|TRBJ2-7
CASSRAWEQYF
TGTGCCAGCAGCCGGGCCTGGGAGCAGTACTTC
>TRBD1|TRBV5-1|-|TRBJ2-7
CASSLGQGVIYEQYF
TGCGCCAGCAGCTTGGGACAGGGAGTCATCTACGAGCAGTACTTC
>TRBD2|TRBV5-1|-|TRBJ2-3
CASSLRIAGASTDTQYF
TGCGCCAGCAGCTTGCGGATAGCGGGAGCTAGCACAGATACGCAGTATTTT
>-|TRBV25-1|-|TRBJ2-6
CASTGNSGANVLTF
TGTGCCAGCACCGGGAACTCTGGGGCCAACGTCCTGACTTTC
>-|TRBV20-1|-|TRBJ2-5
CSARDQGRGGYIETQYF
TGCAGTGCTAGAGATCAAGGCAGGGGGGGATATATCGAGACCCAGTACTTC
>TRBD2|TRBV5-1|-|TRBJ2-5
CASSLGLAGSQETQYF
TGCGCCAGCAGCCTAGGACTAGCGGGATCCCAAGAGACCCAGTACTTC
>-|TRBV2|-|TRBJ2-1
CASSERGTTTNEQFF
TGTGCCAGCAGTGAGAGGGGAACAACTACAAATGAGCAGTTCTTC
>TRBD1|TRBV19|-|TRBJ2-7
CASRPTGTGGAYEQYF
TGTGCCAGTAGACCAACCGGGACAGGGGGAGCCTACGAGCAGTACTTC
>TRBD2|TRBV7-2|-|TRBJ2-3
CASSLGLAGEIDTQYF
TGTGCCAGCAGCTTGGGACTAGCGGGAGAAATAGATACGCAGTATTTT
>-|TRBV12-3/TRBV12-4|few|TRBJ2-5
CASTSGPGEETQYF
TGTGCCAGCACGTCGGGGCCGGGGGAAGAGACCCAGTACTTC